The next 15 T cell receptor beta chains were all read from a single sample in a study of blood T cell repertoires in COVID-19. Measured with immunoSEQ multiplex PCR; TCRdb has only the in-frame clones, and not every one. The table has around 190,000 clones, roughly 86% seen once. The source material was peripheral blood. These TCRs come from a man aged 18-30 years with active or convalescent COVID-19.

The chain recombines TRBV29-1 with TRBJ1-2, with TRBD1 identical over 7 bases. The V gene's germline CDR1 is SQVTM and CDR2 ANQGSEA. V shed 4 bases, J shed 8 bases, and the junction held 13 bases outside the gene matches. The CDR3 covers 14 residues. The CDR3 protein is CSVVLPGTVRGYTF. CDR3 nucleotide sequence: TGCAGCGTTGTTCTCCCCGGGACAGTTAGGGGCTACACCTTC.

The chain couples TRBV6-5 to TRBJ2-2; D is unresolved. The CDR3 covers 13 residues. Germline CDR1 and CDR2: MNHEY and SVGAGI. Trimming took 6 bases from V and 6 from J, leaving 11 bases between them. The CDR3 DNA reads TGTGCCAGCAGGGGCCCAGTCTCCGGGGAGCTGTTTTTT. Translating it yields CASRGPVSGELFF.

The CDR3, as DNA: TGTGCCAGCAGCCCCTTCTGGGAGGGCCAATCTACAGAGACCCAGTACTTC. Protein: CASSPFWEGQSTETQYF. The rearrangement joins TRBV5-8 to TRBJ2-5, with 7 nucleotides matching TRBD2. The CDR3 spans 17 residues. Per germline, CDR1 SGHTS and CDR2 YDEGEE. The V segment lost 4 bases and the J segment 4 bases; nucleotides outside the gene matches: 16.

The rearrangement joins TRBV7-9 to TRBJ1-2, with no clear D. This CDR3 spans 15 amino acids. Germline lookup yields CDR1 SEHNR and CDR2 FQNEAQ (reference sequence). V lost 1 base to trimming and J lost 1 base, with 10 bases between them. This CDR3 reads CASSLVGGFNYGYTF. CDR3 bases: TGTGCCAGCAGCTTAGTTGGAGGGTTTAACTATGGCTACACCTTC.

This clone was picked up a small number of times. V is TRBV19 and J is TRBJ1-2, with D maybe TRBD1 (6 bases). The V end was cut by 6 bases, the J end by 2 bases, with 13 bases between. The CDR3 sequence is 14 residues long. Germline-derived CDR1 and CDR2 are LNHDA and SQIVND (reference sequence). CDR3 amino acids: CASSQLRGNYGYTF. The CDR3 nucleotides are TGTGCCAGTAGCCAACTCAGGGGAAACTATGGCTACACCTTC.

This clone was seen only once. The chain couples TRBV5-1 to TRBJ2-7, with 9 bases that match TRBD1. J gave up 4 bases and V 3 bases, and 5 bases lay outside the gene matches. The CDR3 is made up of 14 amino acids. Germline lookup yields CDR1 SGHRS and CDR2 YFSETQ. DNA for the CDR3: TGCGCCAGCAGCTCCGGGACAGGGAAGTACGAGCAGTACTTC. Protein: CASSSGTGKYEQYF.

The V and J genes are TRBV2 and TRBJ1-2; TRBD1 aligns across 7 bases. Germline V gives CDR1 SNHLY, CDR2 FYNNEI. The CDR3 length is 13 residues. With 5 bases clipped from V and 3 bases from J, the junction kept 3 bases outside the gene matches. The CDR3 bases are TGTGCCAGCAGTTCTGACAGGGACTATGGCTACACCTTC. Its translation is CASSSDRDYGYTF.

V usage is TRBV6-5 and J usage is TRBJ1-2; the D gene is possibly TRBD1 (5 bases). The CDR3 is made up of 15 amino acids. Trimming took off 6 bases at V and 0 bases at J, with 14 bases between the two ends. The germline gives CDR1 MNHEY, CDR2 SVGAGI. Here the CDR3 reads CASRWGTDPNYGYTF. In DNA form, the CDR3 reads TGTGCCAGCAGGTGGGGCACAGACCCTAACTATGGCTACACCTTC.

V usage is TRBV6-2 or TRBV6-3 and J usage is TRBJ2-2; no clear D. Germline CDR1 and CDR2: MNHEY and SVGEGT. This CDR3 contains 13 residues. The V end lost 5 bases, the J end lost 7 bases, and 11 bases lay between the germline ends. CDR3 bases: TGTGCCAGCAGTGCGCTCAGGTTCGGGGAGCTGTTTTTT. Translation: CASSALRFGELFF.

This CDR3 is CAWSSGFEQYF. CDR3 bases: TGTGCCTGGAGTTCAGGGTTCGAGCAGTACTTC. V and J are TRBV30 and TRBJ2-7; tentative D call: TRBD1 (5 bases). This CDR3 has 11 residues. Trimming removed 2 bases from V and 6 bases from J, with 8 bases in between. Germline V gene lookup returns CDR1 GTSNPN and CDR2 SVGIG (reference sequence).

The J gene is TRBJ2-7, the V gene TRBV5-4, with TRBD1 matching over 8 bases. V was pared by 0 bases and J by 4 bases, with 6 bases of the junction left unmatched. The germline V gene has CDR1 SGHNT and CDR2 YYREEE (reference sequence). The CDR3 is 15 residues long. The CDR3 here is CASSLEAGGWYEQYF. The CDR3 region has the DNA TGTGCCAGCAGCTTGGAGGCAGGGGGCTGGTACGAGCAGTACTTC.

V and J are TRBV7-9 and TRBJ1-2, with a weak D call TRBD1 (6 bases). The length of the CDR3 is 15 residues. Germline lookup yields CDR1 SEHNR and CDR2 FQNEAQ (reference sequence). The germline V and J ends were trimmed by 5 bases and 3 bases, with 16 bases remaining between them. Here the CDR3 reads CASSPSGGAYYGYTF. CDR3 DNA: TGTGCCAGCAGCCCTTCGGGGGGGGCTTACTATGGCTACACCTTC.

The J gene is TRBJ1-1, the V gene TRBV28; the match to TRBD1 covers 8 bases. The CDR3 has 13 residues. From germline, CDR1 is MDHEN and CDR2 SYDVKM. V trimming: 2 bases; J trimming: 10 bases; junction bases outside the gene matches: 6. This chain's CDR3 is CASSLQGAYLAFF. For the CDR3, the DNA is TGTGCCAGCAGTTTACAGGGGGCATATCTAGCTTTCTTT.

This clone was counted a few times. The gene calls are TRBV4-1 and TRBJ1-2; D remains unclear. Germline V gene sequence: CDR1 MGHRA, CDR2 YSYEKL. The ends were cut back, 0 bases at V and 8 bases at J, with 19 bases in the middle. The CDR3 is made up of 16 amino acids. CDR3 DNA sequence: TGCGCCAGCAGCCAAGATCCCACGGGAATCGTCTTCGGCTACACCTTC. Translating gives CASSQDPTGIVFGYTF.

In its sample, this clone was seen once. CDR3 sequence reads: CAWSAIDISYEQYF. CDR3 DNA sequence: TGTGCCTGGAGTGCCATTGACATCTCCTACGAGCAGTACTTC. The chain is built from TRBV30 and TRBJ2-7; D is ambiguous. Germline V lookup: CDR1 GTSNPN, CDR2 SVGIG (reference sequence). This CDR3 is 14 amino acids long. Trimming stripped 1 base from V and 0 bases from J, with 10 bases between.